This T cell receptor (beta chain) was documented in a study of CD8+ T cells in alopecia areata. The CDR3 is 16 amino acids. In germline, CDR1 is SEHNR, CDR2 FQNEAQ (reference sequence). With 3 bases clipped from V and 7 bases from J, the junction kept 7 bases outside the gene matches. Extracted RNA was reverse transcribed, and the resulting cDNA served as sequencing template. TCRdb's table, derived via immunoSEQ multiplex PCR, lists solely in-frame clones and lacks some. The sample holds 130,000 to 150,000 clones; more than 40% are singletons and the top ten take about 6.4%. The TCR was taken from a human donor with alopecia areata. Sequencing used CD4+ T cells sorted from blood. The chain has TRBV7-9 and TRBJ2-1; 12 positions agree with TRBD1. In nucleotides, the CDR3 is TGTGCCAGCAGCTTGGGGACAGGGGGCGCGGGTAATGAGCAGTTCTTC. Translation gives CASSLGTGGAGNEQFF.